This TCR beta chain was sequenced during a study of OX40 agonist ivuxolimab in advanced cancers. General observations from the study: CD4+ T cells averaged fewer expanded clones than CD8+ T cells.

Germline V gene lookup returns CDR1 SGHVS and CDR2 FQNEAQ. The CDR3 totals 17 residues. V lost 6 bases and J lost 0; bases outside the gene matches: 10. This clone was detected only a few times. Antigen specificity is unknown. Method: immunoSEQ multiplex PCR; TCRdb's copy keeps in-frame clones and lacks some. Of about 14,000 clones listed, around 93% were seen once; the top ten hold less than 25%. The V call is TRBV7-8, the J call TRBJ2-1; 8 bases are shared with TRBD2. The origin of this receptor is an adult with an advanced solid tumor such as melanoma, head and neck, liver or kidney cancer. Specimen: CD4+ or CD8+ T cells sorted from blood, collected in a trial of the OX40 agonist ivuxolimab. The CDR3 here is CASSPGLAVSSYNEQFF. CDR3 DNA sequence: TGTGCCAGCAGTCCTGGACTAGCTGTCAGCTCCTACAATGAGCAGTTCTTC.